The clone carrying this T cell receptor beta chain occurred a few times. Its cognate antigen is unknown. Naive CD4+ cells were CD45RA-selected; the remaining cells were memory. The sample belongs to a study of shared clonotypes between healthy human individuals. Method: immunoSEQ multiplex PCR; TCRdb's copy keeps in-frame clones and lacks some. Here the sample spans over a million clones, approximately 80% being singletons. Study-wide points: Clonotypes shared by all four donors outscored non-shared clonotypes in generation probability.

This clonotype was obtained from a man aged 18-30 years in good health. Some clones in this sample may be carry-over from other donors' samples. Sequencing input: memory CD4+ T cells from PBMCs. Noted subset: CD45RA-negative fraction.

The CDR3 reads CASSQRGLAGPLGTGELFF. Here the CDR3 DNA reads TGCGCCAGCAGCCAGAGGGGACTAGCGGGACCCCTAGGTACCGGGGAGCTGTTTTTT. The genes are TRBV4-3 and TRBJ2-2; 13 bases map to TRBD2. The germline V gene has CDR1 LGHNA and CDR2 YSLEER. V shed 3 bases and J 5 bases; nucleotides not matched to a gene: 12. The CDR3 is 19 amino acids.